The 7 T cell receptor beta chains presented below share a single source sample, sequenced in a study of T cell responses to AZD1222 COVID-19 vaccine. Sequencing was performed with immunoSEQ multiplex PCR; in TCRdb, only in-frame clones are kept and a portion is missing. The sample shows over 150,000 clones, around 90% of them seen only once. The material sequenced was peripheral blood, taken on day 0 of AZD1222 vaccination. The receptors were gathered from an adult in good health.

The chain links TRBV5-6 to TRBJ1-4; TRBD1 matches 7 bases. The CDR3 totals 15 residues. J gave up 2 bases and V 4 bases, and 5 bases lay outside the gene matches. Per germline, CDR1 SGHDT and CDR2 YYEEEE. The CDR3 sequence is CASSIPGQTNEKLFF. The CDR3 DNA reads as TGTGCCAGCAGCATCCCGGGACAGACTAATGAAAAACTGTTTTTT. The full variable domain, rest sourced from reference TRBV5-6 and TRBJ1-4, is DAGVTQSPTHLIKTRGQQVTLRCSPKSGHDTVSWYQQALGQGPQFIFQYYEEEERQRGNFPDRFSGHQFPNYSSELNVNALLLGDSALYLCASSIPGQTNEKLFFGSGTQLSVL.

The J gene is TRBJ2-1, the V gene TRBV3-1 (or the pseudogene TRBV3-2); 9 nucleotides match TRBD1. Per germline, CDR1 LGHDT and CDR2 YNNKEL (reference sequence). The V and J ends lost 4 bases and 6 bases, in that order; junction bases with no gene match: 19. This CDR3 is built from 19 residues. The DNA for the CDR3 is TGTGCCAGCAGCCGCAACGACCCCGGGACAGGGATAAGGTTCAATGAGCAGTTCTTC. Encoded protein: CASSRNDPGTGIRFNEQFF.

The chain uses TRBV28 and TRBJ2-7; the match to TRBD2 covers 7 bases. This CDR3 contains 12 residues. CDR1 MDHEN and CDR2 SYDVKM come from the germline V gene. Trimming removed 6 bases from V and 4 bases from J; junction bases left unmatched: 3. As DNA, the CDR3 is TGTGCCAGCAGGGGGGGGTGGTACGAGCAGTACTTC. It encodes CASRGGWYEQYF.

A few counts support this clone. The CDR3 DNA reads TGTGCCATCAGGGGAGCTTTGTCCGGGGACACTGAAGCTTTCTTT. This gives the protein CAIRGALSGDTEAFF. The chain is built from TRBV10-3 and TRBJ1-1, with D unresolved. Germline V gives CDR1 ENHRY, CDR2 SYGVKD. CDR3 length equals 15 residues. With 6 bases removed from V and 3 bases from J, the gap between germline ends came to 17 bases.

The J gene is TRBJ2-7, the V gene TRBV19; TRBD2 matches at 15 bases. The CDR3 has 15 amino acids. V shed 6 bases and J 7 bases; nucleotides not matched to a gene: 7. The germline gives CDR1 LNHDA, CDR2 SQIVND (reference sequence). CDR3 residues: CASSWTSGRAGEQYF. In DNA form, the CDR3 reads TGTGCCAGTAGCTGGACTAGCGGGAGGGCTGGGGAGCAGTACTTC.

This sequence joins TRBV19 and TRBJ1-6; no firm D call. Germline lookup yields CDR1 LNHDA and CDR2 SQIVND (reference sequence). Trimming removed 0 bases from V and 10 bases from J, with 7 bases in between. This CDR3 has 13 residues. The CDR3 coding sequence is TGTGCCAGTAGTATAGAAAAGGACTCACCCCTCCACTTT. It specifies CASSIEKDSPLHF.

This chain links TRBV5-6 with TRBJ1-2; no clear D gene. V dropped 1 base and J dropped 4 bases, with 14 bases sitting between them. Germline loops: CDR1 SGHDT, CDR2 YYEEEE. The CDR3 runs to 15 residues. DNA for the CDR3: TGTGCCAGCAGCTTGACAGCCGCCAACATCTATGGCTACACCTTC. This translates into CASSLTAANIYGYTF.